The 5 T cell receptor beta chains in this list originate from one sample, sequenced in a study of beta chain features in type 1 diabetes. Expressed TCRB transcripts were sequenced because the entire RNA isolate underwent reverse transcription. Profiled with immunoSEQ multiplex PCR; TCRdb holds only in-frame clones, not every one. The sample carries approximately 40,000 clones, about half recorded once. Source material: stem cell memory CD4+ T cells from blood. The receptor set was obtained from a woman under 40 in good health.

The chain uses TRBV27 and TRBJ2-1; the D gene is possibly TRBD2 (5 bases). V was shortened by 2 bases and J by 8 bases, with 16 bases between the two germline ends. This CDR3 is 15 amino acids long. The V gene's germline CDR1 is MNHEY and CDR2 SMNVEV (reference sequence). The CDR3 DNA reads as TGTGCCAGCAGTTTACTCTCGGGATCCAGCCATGAGCAGTTCTTC. Translation gives CASSLLSGSSHEQFF.

This chain joins TRBV9 and TRBJ2-7; 10 bases map to TRBD1. The trim removed 0 bases at V and 3 bases at J, leaving 6 bases unmatched. CDR3 length equals 16 residues. Germline V gives CDR1 SGDLS, CDR2 YYNGEE. This CDR3 reads CASSVAWDRGIYEQYF. The CDR3 region has the DNA TGTGCCAGCAGCGTAGCTTGGGACAGGGGTATCTACGAGCAGTACTTC. Full variable domain (missing parts from reference TRBV9 and TRBJ2-7): DSGVTQTPKHLITATGQRVTLRCSPRSGDLSVYWYQQSLDQGLQFLIQYYNGEERAKGNILERFSAQQFPDLHSELNLSSLELGDSALYFCASSVAWDRGIYEQYFGPGTRLTVT.

Here the CDR3 DNA reads TGTGCCAGCAGCCTAAGCACAACCGGGACAGGGCACGGGGCCAACGTCCTGACTTTC. Its translation is CASSLSTTGTGHGANVLTF. The V and J genes are TRBV7-8 and TRBJ2-6, with 9 nucleotides matching TRBD1. The CDR3 has 19 amino acids. The germline V gene encodes CDR1 SGHVS and CDR2 FQNEAQ. The junction had 15 bases not matched to a gene; V was cut back by 5 bases and J by 4 bases.

There are a few counts of this clone. The rearrangement joins TRBV10-3 to TRBJ2-1, with TRBD2 matching 13 bases. The CDR3 covers 19 residues. Germline V CDR1 and CDR2: ENHRY, SYGVKD. J gave up 4 bases and V 6 bases, and 15 bases lay outside the gene matches. CDR3 in DNA: TGTGCCATCAGCGAACGAGGACTAGCGGGAGTATCGGCTTACAATGAGCAGTTCTTC. This sequence encodes CAISERGLAGVSAYNEQFF.

V usage is TRBV9 and J usage is TRBJ1-3; TRBD1 aligns across 8 bases. CDR3 length equals 14 residues. V dropped 3 bases and J dropped 7; count of bases not matched to a gene: 6. The V gene's germline CDR1 is SGDLS and CDR2 YYNGEE. The CDR3 here is CASSGPGQVNTIYF. In DNA form, the CDR3 reads TGTGCCAGCAGCGGACCGGGACAGGTGAACACCATATATTTT. The whole variable domain, remainder taken from reference TRBV9 and TRBJ1-3, is DSGVTQTPKHLITATGQRVTLRCSPRSGDLSVYWYQQSLDQGLQFLIQYYNGEERAKGNILERFSAQQFPDLHSELNLSSLELGDSALYFCASSGPGQVNTIYFGEGSWLTVV.